A single sample gave rise to the 21 T cell receptor beta chains below, sequenced in a study of immune cell composition in non-small cell lung cancer (dated by TCRdb to 2017 to 2019). Library preparation employed the immunoSEQ multiplex PCR assay. TCRdb limited this immuneACCESS table to in-frame rearrangements with V and J called. A share of clones is missing; checked studies link under half to unresolved V genes, and the rest is unexplained. This sample lists about 4,700 clones; roughly 80% were detected once. The leading ten clones occupy more than 20% of the sample. The sample consisted of lung tumor tissue. The receptors derive from a human donor with non-small cell lung cancer.

This clone was seen only once. The rearrangement joins TRBV19 to TRBJ2-4; 7 nucleotides match TRBD2. This CDR3 is built from 13 residues. Germline assignment: CDR1 LNHDA and CDR2 SQIVND (reference sequence). V lost 5 bases, J lost 8 bases, and 6 bases stayed unmatched. CDR3 coding DNA: TGTGCCAGTAGTGTTTCAAGCGGGGACATTCAGTACTTC. It translates to CASSVSSGDIQYF.

V usage is TRBV29-1 and J usage is TRBJ1-2; 7 bases map to TRBD1. The germline CDR1 and CDR2 sequences are SQVTM and ANQGSEA. This CDR3 contains 12 residues. V lost 4 bases, J lost 2 bases, and 1 base stayed unmatched. CDR3 amino acids: CSVGGQNYGYTF. The CDR3 nucleotides read TGCAGCGTTGGGGGACAGAACTATGGCTACACCTTC.

The V call is TRBV9, the J call TRBJ2-2; D is ambiguous. CDR1 and CDR2 from the germline V gene are SGDLS and YYNGEE. This CDR3 has 13 amino acids. V was cut by 4 bases and J by 5 bases, with 9 bases left in between. The CDR3 sequence: CASSMGETGELFF. The CDR3 nucleotides read TGTGCCAGCAGCATGGGCGAGACCGGGGAGCTGTTTTTT.

This chain uses TRBV7-9 with TRBJ2-1; D might be TRBD1 (6 bases). This CDR3 is built from 15 residues. Germline V CDR1 and CDR2: SEHNR, FQNEAQ (reference sequence). Trimming left V 6 bases short and J 2 bases short, with 14 bases between. The CDR3 sequence: CASSLTRGTYNEQFF. The DNA for the CDR3 is TGTGCCAGCAGTCTAACGAGGGGGACCTACAATGAGCAGTTCTTC.

This sequence joins TRBV7-8 and TRBJ1-2; D is possibly TRBD1 (6 bases). V was clipped by 4 bases and J by 6 bases, with 15 bases between them. The CDR3 is 14 residues long. Per germline, CDR1 SGHVS and CDR2 FQNEAQ. CDR3 sequence: CASSSLQGLDGYTF. The CDR3 coding sequence is TGTGCCAGCAGCTCGTTACAGGGTCTTGATGGCTACACCTTC.

The J gene is TRBJ2-5, the V gene TRBV5-6; 9 nucleotides agree with TRBD1. Trimming removed 3 bases from V and 5 bases from J; junction bases left unmatched: 8. There are 15 residues in the CDR3. Per the germline V gene, CDR1 is SGHDT and CDR2 is YYEEEE. For the CDR3, the DNA is TGTGCCAGCAGCTACACCGGGACAGGGAGGGAGACCCAGTACTTC. Protein product: CASSYTGTGRETQYF.

V gene TRBV7-2 combines with J gene TRBJ2-5; D is perhaps TRBD1 (6 bases). Germline V CDR1 and CDR2: SGHTA, FQGNSA. V was clipped by 3 bases and J by 2 bases, with 10 bases between them. The CDR3 has 14 residues. This CDR3 reads CASSFGQKQETQYF. The CDR3, as DNA: TGTGCCAGCAGCTTTGGACAGAAGCAAGAGACCCAGTACTTC.

The rearrangement joins TRBV6-5 to TRBJ1-1; TRBD1 is a possible D gene (5 bases). There are 15 residues in the CDR3. Germline V gives CDR1 MNHEY, CDR2 SVGAGI. V was clipped by 5 bases and J by 0 bases, with 13 bases between them. Here the CDR3 reads CASSPSGSMNTEAFF. CDR3 bases: TGTGCCAGCAGTCCGTCAGGGTCCATGAACACTGAAGCTTTCTTT.

The chain couples TRBV4-1 to TRBJ2-1, with D perhaps TRBD2 (6 bases). From germline, CDR1 is MGHRA and CDR2 YSYEKL. The CDR3 length is 18 residues. V lost 4 bases and J 4 bases, leaving 23 bases between the germline ends. CDR3 region: CASSLSAEGVEPYNEQFF. The CDR3 DNA sequence: TGCGCCAGCAGCCTCTCGGCGGAGGGCGTCGAACCGTACAATGAGCAGTTCTTC.

The J gene is TRBJ1-1, the V gene TRBV6-5; TRBD1 matches at 11 bases. Trimming removed 7 bases from V and 5 bases from J; junction bases left unmatched: 6. The CDR3 length is 14 residues. Germline V gene sequence: CDR1 MNHEY, CDR2 SVGAGI. In nucleotides, the CDR3 is TGTGCCAGCAACCCAGGACAGGGGGCTACTGAAGCTTTCTTT. This codes for CASNPGQGATEAFF.

This chain joins TRBV27 and TRBJ2-7, with TRBD1 as a possible D gene (6 bases). The CDR3 is made up of 15 amino acids. Trimming took off 8 bases at V and 3 bases at J, with 20 bases between the two ends. Germline lookup yields CDR1 MNHEY and CDR2 SMNVEV (reference sequence). The CDR3 DNA is TGTGCCAGCGAACCCAGGGGTAATTTGGGCTACGAGCAGTACTTC. Its protein is CASEPRGNLGYEQYF.

The chain carries TRBV28 and TRBJ2-7, with 8 positions matching TRBD2. CDR1 is MDHEN and CDR2 is SYDVKM in the germline V gene. The V gene end was trimmed by 1 base and the J gene end by 3 bases; junction bases not matched to a gene: 11. The CDR3 is made up of 17 amino acids. The CDR3 loop is CASSLFPMGGGIYEQYF. CDR3 bases: TGTGCCAGCAGTTTATTCCCAATGGGCGGGGGGATCTACGAGCAGTACTTC. The full variable domain, with the rest looked up from reference TRBV28 and TRBJ2-7, is DVKVTQSSRYLVKRTGEKVFLECVQDMDHENMFWYRQDPGLGLRLIYFSYDVKMKEKGDIPEGYSVSREKKERFSLILESASTNQTSMYLCASSLFPMGGGIYEQYFGPGTRLTVT.

The chain employs TRBV28 and TRBJ1-1; the D gene is possibly TRBD1 (6 bases). CDR3 length equals 17 residues. Germline lookup yields CDR1 MDHEN and CDR2 SYDVKM. V gave up 6 bases and J gave up 3 bases, with 23 bases separating them. This chain's CDR3 is CASSPHLTGLTDTEAFF. Here the CDR3 DNA reads TGTGCCAGCAGCCCCCATCTCACAGGGCTCACGGACACTGAAGCTTTCTTT.

The chain joins TRBV11-2 to TRBJ2-5; possibly TRBD1 for D (5 bases). Looked up from germline, CDR1 is SGHAT and CDR2 is FQNNGV. Between the trimmed V and J ends, which lost 5 bases and 6 bases, there was a span of 25 bases. The CDR3 has 17 amino acids. The CDR3 bases are TGTGCCAGCAGCCCCACGGTAGGACAACAGTCCAGAAAGACCCAGTACTTC. Translation: CASSPTVGQQSRKTQYF.

The gene calls are TRBV28 and TRBJ1-1, with D perhaps TRBD1 (6 bases). The CDR3 is 13 amino acids. The ends were cut back, 7 bases at V and 4 bases at J, with 13 bases in the middle. Germline values: CDR1 MDHEN, CDR2 SYDVKM. The DNA of the CDR3 is TGTGCCAGCACCAACGGACAGTTCACTGAAGCTTTCTTT. Its translation is CASTNGQFTEAFF.

This clone was seen a few times. The V and J genes are TRBV7-9 and TRBJ1-6; D gene ambiguous. Trimming took off 4 bases at V and 7 bases at J, with 14 bases between the two ends. Per germline, CDR1 SEHNR and CDR2 FQNEAQ (reference sequence). This CDR3 contains 15 residues. CDR3 in DNA: TGTGCCAGCAGCTCCCTCGGGAGGGAGAATTCACCCCTCCACTTT. Its protein is CASSSLGRENSPLHF.

The chain is built from TRBV19 and TRBJ2-2, with 9 bases fitting TRBD2. CDR3 length: 15 amino acids. CDR1 and CDR2 from the germline V gene are LNHDA and SQIVND (reference sequence). After removal of 8 bases from V and 4 bases from J, the junction contained 8 bases not matched to a gene. CDR3: CASGAAGGFTGELFF. CDR3 bases: TGTGCCAGTGGGGCAGCGGGGGGCTTCACCGGGGAGCTGTTTTTT.

V usage is TRBV6-1 and J usage is TRBJ1-5; D is unresolved. Trimming cost V 2 bases and J 5 bases, with 10 bases left between them. Germline V gene lookup returns CDR1 MNHNS and CDR2 SASEGT. The CDR3 totals 14 residues. DNA for the CDR3: TGTGCCAGCAGTGAATATGGGCCGCATCAGCCCCAGCATTTT. Encoded protein: CASSEYGPHQPQHF.

This clone was found a few times. The rearrangement joins TRBV7-8 to TRBJ2-5; TRBD2 matches at 8 bases. The germline gives CDR1 SGHVS, CDR2 FQNEAQ. V dropped 5 bases and J dropped 5; count of bases not matched to a gene: 7. The CDR3 consists of 14 residues. CDR3 bases: TGTGCCAGCAGCAAGGGACTAGTTACGGAGACCCAGTACTTC. It yields the protein CASSKGLVTETQYF.

The rearrangement uses TRBV30 and TRBJ2-7, with 9 positions matching TRBD1. CDR3 length: 12 residues. V lost 5 bases and J lost 7; bases outside the gene matches: 6. From germline, CDR1 is GTSNPN and CDR2 SVGIG (reference sequence). The CDR3 reads CAWGDRVGEQYF. In DNA, the CDR3 is TGTGCCTGGGGGGACAGGGTGGGAGAGCAGTACTTC.

The CDR3 nucleotides read TGTGCCAGCAGCTCACCAGGACAGGGGGTGATTCAGCCCCAGCATTTT. It codes for CASSSPGQGVIQPQHF. This rearrangement joins TRBV21-1 to TRBJ1-5; TRBD1, the D gene given by the table, was not confirmed from the DNA. TRBV21-1 is shown as a pseudogene. This CDR3 spans 16 amino acids.